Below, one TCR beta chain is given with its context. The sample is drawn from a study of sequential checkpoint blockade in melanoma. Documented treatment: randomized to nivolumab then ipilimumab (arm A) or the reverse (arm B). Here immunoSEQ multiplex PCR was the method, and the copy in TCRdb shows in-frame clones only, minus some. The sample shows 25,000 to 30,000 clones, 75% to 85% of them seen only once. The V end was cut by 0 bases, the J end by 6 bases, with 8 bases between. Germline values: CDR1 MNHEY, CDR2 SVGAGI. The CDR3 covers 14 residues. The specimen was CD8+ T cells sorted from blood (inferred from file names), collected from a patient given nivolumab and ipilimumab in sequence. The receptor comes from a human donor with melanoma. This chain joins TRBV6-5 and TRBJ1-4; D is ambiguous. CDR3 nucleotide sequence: TGTGCCAGCAGTTACTCGGTGGAGGATGAAAAACTGTTTTTT. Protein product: CASSYSVEDEKLFF.